A single sample gave rise to the 18 T cell receptor beta chains below, sequenced in a study of T cells after yellow fever vaccination. MiXCR, run by TCRdb on the 5' RACE reads, gives a single entry per CDR3 protein. The sample has hundreds of thousands of distinct CDR3 sequences; approximately 13% are singletons. Source: PBMCs, taken on the day of the yellow fever booster vaccination. These receptors all stem from a man younger than 45 who received the YFV17D yellow fever vaccine.

The gene calls are TRBV7-9 and TRBJ2-7, with D uncertain. Germline CDR1 SEHNR, CDR2 FQNEAQ (reference sequence). With 7 bases removed from V and 4 bases from J, the gap between germline ends came to 14 bases. The CDR3 length is 13 residues. CDR3 amino acids: CASTPHSRYEQYF. In DNA, the CDR3 is TGTGCCAGCACTCCCCATAGCCGGTACGAGCAGTACTTC.

The chain recombines TRBV7-2 with TRBJ2-5, with 11 bases that match TRBD2. This CDR3 spans 15 amino acids. From germline, CDR1 is SGHTA and CDR2 FQGNSA. V gave up 4 bases and J gave up 1 base; unmatched junction bases: 2. The CDR3 nucleotides are TGTGCCAGCAGCTCTAGCGGGAGGAGCCAAGAGACCCAGTACTTC. Translation: CASSSSGRSQETQYF.

The rearrangement joins TRBV27 to TRBJ2-3; TRBD1 matches at 11 bases. The CDR3 contains 17 residues. The V gene end was trimmed by 5 bases and the J gene end by 4 bases; junction bases not matched to a gene: 11. Germline loops: CDR1 MNHEY, CDR2 SMNVEV (reference sequence). CDR3: CASSPQGDRGGADTQYF. CDR3 DNA sequence: TGTGCCAGCAGTCCGCAGGGGGACAGGGGGGGCGCAGATACGCAGTATTTT.

There are a few counts of this clonotype. The rearrangement joins TRBV10-1 to TRBJ1-1; D not certain. V was shortened by 8 bases and J by 4 bases, with 20 bases between the two germline ends. Germline V gives CDR1 WNHNN, CDR2 SYGVQD (reference sequence). This CDR3 region has 15 residues. Here the CDR3 reads CASWGSRRGSTEAFF. DNA of the CDR3: TGCGCCAGCTGGGGTAGTCGAAGAGGTAGCACTGAAGCTTTCTTT.

The table lists this clonotype with a few counts. The chain employs TRBV5-4 and TRBJ2-5; TRBD2 matches 11 bases. This CDR3 spans 15 amino acids. Germline CDR1 reads SGHNT; CDR2 reads YYREEE (reference sequence). V gave up 4 bases and J gave up 4 bases; unmatched junction bases: 6. Here the CDR3 reads CASSLSLAGAETQYF. The CDR3 nucleotides are TGTGCCAGCAGCCTCTCACTAGCGGGAGCAGAGACCCAGTACTTC.

This chain connects TRBV20-1 to TRBJ2-2; D unresolved. The CDR3 runs 13 residues. The germline gives CDR1 DFQATT, CDR2 SNEGSKA (reference sequence). The V and J ends lost 2 bases and 1 base respectively, with 5 bases between them. CDR3 sequence: CSARTGNTGELFF. The DNA of the CDR3 is TGCAGTGCTAGAACCGGGAACACCGGGGAGCTGTTTTTT.

Only a few counts were recorded for this clonotype. This chain links TRBV5-1 with TRBJ1-1; 8 bases are a match to TRBD1. With V trimmed by 3 bases and J by 3 bases, 16 bases remained unmatched. The CDR3 totals 18 residues. Germline CDR1 reads SGHRS; CDR2 reads YFSETQ. The CDR3 DNA follows: TGCGCCAGCAGCTCCCTAGCTCACAGGGGGGAAGCAGACACTGAAGCTTTCTTT. This gives the protein CASSSLAHRGEADTEAFF. The full variable domain, with the rest looked up from reference TRBV5-1 and TRBJ1-1, is KAGVTQTPRYLIKTRGQQVTLSCSPISGHRSVSWYQQTPGQGLQFLFEYFSETQRNKGNFPGRFSGRQFSNSRSEMNVSTLELGDSALYLCASSSLAHRGEADTEAFFGQGTRLTVV.

The genes are TRBV7-2 and TRBJ2-1, with 8 bases matching TRBD2. This CDR3 contains 17 residues. The J segment lost 11 bases and the V segment lost 0 bases, leaving 15 bases of the junction unmatched. Germline V gene lookup returns CDR1 SGHTA and CDR2 FQGNSA. The DNA for the CDR3 is TGTGCCAGCAGCTTAGCGGGGCCGAGCGGGGGTTGGGGGCAGCAGTTCTTC. Protein: CASSLAGPSGGWGQQFF.

In its sample, this clonotype was seen a few times. The V gene is TRBV7-2, the J gene TRBJ2-3, with D unclear. V was cut by 1 base and J by 1 base, with 9 bases left in between. The CDR3 is 15 residues long. CDR1 and CDR2 from the germline V gene are SGHTA and FQGNSA. The CDR3 loop is CASSLVVQGTDTQYF. The DNA for the CDR3 is TGTGCCAGCAGCTTAGTGGTCCAAGGCACAGATACGCAGTATTTT.

The chain links TRBV5-6 to TRBJ2-7, with D perhaps assigned TRBD1 or TRBD2 (8 bases each). V lost 6 bases, J lost 5 bases, and 33 bases lay in between. From germline, CDR1 is SGHDT and CDR2 YYEEEE. CDR3 length: 19 residues. The CDR3 spells CASIAGGDFFGLAYDEQYF. CDR3 sequence (DNA): TGTGCCAGCATCGCAGGGGGCGACTTCTTCGGACTAGCATATGACGAGCAGTACTTC.

CDR3 protein: CASSPRGTENTGELFF. Written as DNA, the CDR3 is TGTGCCAGCTCACCCCGGGGGACAGAGAACACCGGGGAGCTGTTTTTT. The genes are TRBV6-1 and TRBJ2-2, with D tentatively TRBD1 (7 bases). Germline loops: CDR1 MNHNS, CDR2 SASEGT. This CDR3 comprises 16 residues. The ends were cut back, 8 bases at V and 1 base at J, with 17 bases in the middle.

The V and J genes are TRBV21-1 and TRBJ2-2; TRBD2 was called by the table and not checked on the DNA. TRBV21-1 is marked as a pseudogene. The CDR3 totals 17 residues. CDR3 amino acids: CASSKVGLAGNTGELFF. CDR3 bases: TGTGCCAGCAGCAAAGTAGGACTAGCGGGGAACACCGGGGAGCTGTTTTTT.

This clonotype appeared a few times. The chain is built from TRBV7-9 and TRBJ2-7, with D tentatively TRBD2 (7 bases). The CDR3 length is 14 residues. CDR1 is SEHNR, CDR2 FQNEAQ, per germline (reference sequence). V lost 6 bases to trimming and J lost 5 bases, with 17 bases between them. Here the CDR3 reads CASRGGRQFHEQYF. CDR3 coding DNA: TGTGCCAGCAGGGGGGGGCGACAGTTCCACGAGCAGTACTTC.

This clonotype was seen only a few times. The chain joins TRBV7-2 to TRBJ2-5; the match to TRBD2 covers 7 bases. After removal of 5 bases from V and 0 bases from J, the junction contained 15 bases not matched to a gene. Germline V gene lookup returns CDR1 SGHTA and CDR2 FQGNSA. CDR3 length: 18 residues. The CDR3 DNA is TGTGCCAGCAGCCTTAGGGCGGGCGGGAGCCCGTACCAAGAGACCCAGTACTTC. Translating gives CASSLRAGGSPYQETQYF.

This clonotype came up a few times. The chain is built from TRBV5-1 and TRBJ2-3; 11 bases map to TRBD2. V lost 2 bases, J lost 1 base, and 3 bases stayed unmatched. The CDR3 runs to 16 residues. From germline, CDR1 is SGHRS and CDR2 YFSETQ. This chain's CDR3 is CASSFGTSGRTDTQYF. The DNA of the CDR3 is TGCGCCAGCAGCTTCGGGACTAGCGGCCGCACAGATACGCAGTATTTT. Supplemented by reference TRBV5-1 and TRBJ2-3, the full variable domain reads KAGVTQTPRYLIKTRGQQVTLSCSPISGHRSVSWYQQTPGQGLQFLFEYFSETQRNKGNFPGRFSGRQFSNSRSEMNVSTLELGDSALYLCASSFGTSGRTDTQYFGPGTRLTVL.

This chain links TRBV29-1 with TRBJ2-1, with a possible D match to TRBD2 (5 bases). The CDR3 has 13 amino acids. The V gene's germline CDR1 is SQVTM and CDR2 ANQGSEA. V gave up 4 bases and J gave up 4 bases, with 11 bases separating them. In nucleotides, the CDR3 is TGCAGCGTTGCCGGGGTTCATTACAATGAGCAGTTCTTC. This translates into CSVAGVHYNEQFF.

The chain links TRBV7-9 to TRBJ2-1; D may be TRBD1 or TRBD2 (5 bases each). The CDR3 is made up of 16 amino acids. Germline CDR1 is SEHNR and CDR2 is FQNEAQ (reference sequence). V was cut by 1 base and J by 2 bases, with 12 bases left in between. The CDR3 DNA sequence: TGTGCCAGCAGCTTAGGATGGGGGAGAACCTACAATGAGCAGTTCTTC. Its protein is CASSLGWGRTYNEQFF.

CDR3: CASSPGIPSGNTIYF. The CDR3 nucleotides are TGTGCCAGCAGCCCAGGGATCCCCTCTGGAAACACCATATATTTT. This sequence joins TRBV7-2 and TRBJ1-3, with D possibly matching TRBD1 (5 bases). Trimming removed 5 bases at V and 0 bases at J, with 11 bases between. Germline V CDR1 and CDR2: SGHTA, FQGNSA. The CDR3 is made up of 15 amino acids.